This entry features one TCR beta chain sequence. No antigen is known for it. Within one base of it there is no much larger clone, and no base qualities were kept. Using the deep immunoSEQ assay, TCR CDR3 regions were amplified from genomic DNA by multiplex PCR. Genomic DNA extracted from each cell subset was distributed evenly over all wells of several immunoSEQ 96-well plates, and each plate served as one replicate. Each replicate PCR for sorted subsets received roughly 0.2 ug genomic DNA, equal to about 30,000 T cell genomes. Purified libraries were measured with a Qubit 3.0 fluorometer, size-checked on a Bioanalyzer 2100, and measured again with the KAPA Library Quantification kit. Every immunoSEQ 96-well plate was sequenced on a dedicated single-read 150-cycle Illumina NextSeq 550 flow cell. On the authors' methods: Because the immunoSEQ output included only junctional sequences and no quality scores, the filtering could not be the same as the filtering used for full-length reads. Sequences were annotated with PyIR, a Python wrapper for IgBLAST v1.9, using IMGT germline references to assign V/J genes and CDR3. Reads were filtered out if the reads had weak V/J assignments (E-value above 1e-6), no CDR3, stop codons, out-of-frame junctions, or ambiguous translated residues. V3J clonotypes were defined by identical inferred V gene, J gene, and CDR3 amino acid sequence. Percentage overlap between repertoires was computed as shared unique clonotypes divided by the size of the smaller repertoire. Richness of each repertoire was evaluated using RTK rarefaction, the Chao1 estimator, and Recon v2.1 estimates of unobserved clonotypes. Generation probabilities for all TCRbeta clonotypes obtained by the gDNA method from four donors were computed using OLGA. The source is immuneACCESS, and TCRdb retained only in-frame sequences with V and J called. Part of the clones is not carried over; for the studies checked, unresolved V genes explain less than half of this, and the remainder is unexplained. From that table come the V and J calls and clone size; the DNA was used to work out D and trimming. The sample has some 2,400,000 clones on record, approximately 96% of them singletons. Of the sample, around 0.13% falls within the top ten clones.

Via the germline V gene, CDR1 is KGHSH and CDR2 LQKENI. V is reduced by 3 bases and J by 2 bases, leaving a spacing of 8 bases between them. Inclusive of the bounding cysteine and phenylalanine, the CDR3 is 14 residues long. Left in the record is the CDR3 DNA by itself, 42 bases read in frame from the first base. This entry is derived from a study of shared clonotypes between healthy human individuals (dated by TCRdb to 2019 to 2021). Regarding the research as a whole: The cohort comprised a couple of women and three men aged 18 to 49 years. For each donor, three plates each were used for CD4 naive and CD4 memory, two plates were used for CD8 naive, and one plate was used for CD8 memory. To estimate repertoire size and how much clonotype sharing occurs between individuals, the study deeply sequenced the blood TCR repertoires of 5 or 6 healthy adults. To increase sequencing depth and limit assay-specific biases, TCR repertoire library preparation and sequencing were carried out by different laboratories using diverse techniques. Each donor's leukapheresis produced roughly between roughly 0.9 and 8.9 billion PBMCs.

Donors were healthy HIV-negative adults with no recently reported acute infections or vaccinations. All donors were Caucasian adults living in Nashville, Tennessee, USA. CD4+ T cells were enriched by magnetic negative selection; naive cells were then positively selected on CD45RA, and the negative fraction formed the memory subset. Blood was obtained by leukapheresis, after which PBMCs were separated by Ficoll-Histopaque density gradient centrifugation and cryopreserved in liquid nitrogen vapor phase. Purity and quantity of every magnetically sorted T cell population were checked by analytical flow cytometry. Genomic DNA was isolated from every sorted fraction and measured by UV absorbance on a Nanodrop 2000c. General conclusions and limits of the study: Larger estimated clonotype richness was generally found for naive subsets than for memory subsets. Compared with non-shared clonotypes, the clonotypes found in all four sorted-subset donors had higher generation probabilities. Because the study included only a small number of donors, the genetic and exposure-history diversity represented was limited. Even with the large sequencing depth, rarefaction of the sorted-subset datasets indicated that sequencing was incomplete. When a handful of donors were compared, the shared fraction of clonotypes was 5% to 6.5% for naive CD4, over 3% for naive CD8, 2% to 2.5% for memory CD4, and 0.4% for memory CD8. Sampling was restricted to blood, and TCR repertoires in tissues likely differ from the TCR repertoires found in blood. Pairwise subsampling indicated that sequencing depth was expected to affect the degree of clonotype sharing among donors.

This TCR was recovered from a young man in good health. The sample taken for sequencing was naive CD4+ T cells sorted from blood. The cell subset or site label, as the study defines it: CD45RA+ positively selected. The V and J segments used are TRBV18 and TRBJ1-5; confidence is insufficient to name the D gene. The nucleotide sequence is given as TGTGCCAGCTCACCCCAATACGGCAATCAGCCCCAGCATTTT. This yields the protein CASSPQYGNQPQHF.